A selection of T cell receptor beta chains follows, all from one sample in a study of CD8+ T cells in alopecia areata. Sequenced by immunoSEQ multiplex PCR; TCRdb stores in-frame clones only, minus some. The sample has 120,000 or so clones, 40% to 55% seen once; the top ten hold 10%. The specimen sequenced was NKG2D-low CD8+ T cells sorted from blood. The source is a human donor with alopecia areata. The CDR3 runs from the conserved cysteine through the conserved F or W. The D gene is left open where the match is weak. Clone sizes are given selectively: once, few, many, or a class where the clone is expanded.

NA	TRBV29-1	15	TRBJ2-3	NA	TGCAGCATAATCGGTACTACCTGGGACACAGATACGCAGTATTTT	CSIIGTTWDTDTQYF
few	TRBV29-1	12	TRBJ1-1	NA	TGCAGCGTTCACGGGAGGCGAACTGAAGCTTTCTTT	CSVHGRRTEAFF
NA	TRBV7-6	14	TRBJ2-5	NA	TGTGCCAGCAGCCCTGACAGAAACCAAGAGACCCAGTACTTC	CASSPDRNQETQYF
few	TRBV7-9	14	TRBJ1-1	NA	TGTGCCAGCAGCCCTGCCCTGCGACATGGGTTGGCTTTCTTT	CASSPALRHGLAFF
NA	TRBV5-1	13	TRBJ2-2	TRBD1	TGCGCCATCGGACAGGAGAACACCGGGGAGCTGTTTTTT	CAIGQENTGELFF
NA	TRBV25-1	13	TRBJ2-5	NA	TGTGCCAGCAGTGGTACGGTCCAAGAGACCCAGTACTTC	CASSGTVQETQYF
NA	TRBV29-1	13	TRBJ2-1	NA	TGCAGTTTTCCGGGACCCGATTTCGGTGAGCAGTTCTTC	CSFPGPDFGEQFF
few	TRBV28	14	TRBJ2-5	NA	TGTGCCAGCAGTCTCCAGGGGGGCCGGGAGACCCAGTACTTC	CASSLQGGRETQYF
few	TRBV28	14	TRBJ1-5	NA	TGTGCCAGCAGAAATCCGTATAGCAATCAGCCCCAGCATTTT	CASRNPYSNQPQHF
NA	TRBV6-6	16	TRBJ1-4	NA	TGTGCCAGCAGTTCTGGGTTAGTTGCAACTAATGAAAAACTGTTTTTT	CASSSGLVATNEKLFF
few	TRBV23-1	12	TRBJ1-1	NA	TGCGCCACAACTTTTTTACTGGCTGAAGCTTTCTTT	CATTFLLAEAFF
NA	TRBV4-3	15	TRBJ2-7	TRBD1	TGCGCCAGCAGCCAAGATAGAGGGGGCCCCTACGAGCAGTACTTC	CASSQDRGGPYEQYF
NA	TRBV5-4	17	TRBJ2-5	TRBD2	TGTGCCAGCAGCTTGGCCTTGACTAGCGGGGCGGGGGAGACCCAGTACTTC	CASSLALTSGAGETQYF
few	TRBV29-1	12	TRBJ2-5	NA	TGCAGCGTTGTGGAAAGGCAAGAGACCCAGTACTTC	CSVVERQETQYF
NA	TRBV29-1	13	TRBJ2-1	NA	TGCAGCGTTGGGGGGGCGAACTACAATGAGCAGTTCTTC	CSVGGANYNEQFF
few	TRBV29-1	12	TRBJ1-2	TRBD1	TGCAGCGGCGGGACAGGGCCGGGAGGCTACACCTTC	CSGGTGPGGYTF
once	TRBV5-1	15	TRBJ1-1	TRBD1	TGCGCCAGCAGCTCAAGACTTGGACAGGAAGATGAAGCTTTCTTT	CASSSRLGQEDEAFF
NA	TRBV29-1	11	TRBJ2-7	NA	TGCAGCGTGGCGGGACTTGGCGAGCAGTACTTC	CSVAGLGEQYF
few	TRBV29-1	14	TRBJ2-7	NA	TGCAGTGTTCCAAGTGGGACAATCCGCTACGAGCAGTACTTC	CSVPSGTIRYEQYF
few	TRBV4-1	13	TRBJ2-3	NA	TGCGCCAGCAGCCAAGACTCGACAGATACGCAGTATTTT	CASSQDSTDTQYF
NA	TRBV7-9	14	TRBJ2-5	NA	TGTGCCAGCACCGGCCCTGTTCATTGGGAGACCCAGTACTTC	CASTGPVHWETQYF
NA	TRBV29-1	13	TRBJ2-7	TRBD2	TGCAGCGTTCTGAGCGGGGACTCCTACGAGCAGTACTTC	CSVLSGDSYEQYF
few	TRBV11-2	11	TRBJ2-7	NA	TGTGCCAGCAGCCACTCCTACGAGCAGTACTTC	CASSHSYEQYF
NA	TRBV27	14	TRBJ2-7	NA	TGTGCCAGCAGCCTCTTAAGCACCATGAGGGAGCAGTACTTC	CASSLLSTMREQYF
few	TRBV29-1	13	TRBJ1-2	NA	TGCAGCGTTGAAGAAGGGATTTACTATGGCTACACCTTC	CSVEEGIYYGYTF
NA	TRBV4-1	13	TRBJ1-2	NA	TGCGCCAGCAGCCAACCAGGGGAAGGTGGCTACACCTTC	CASSQPGEGGYTF